Listed below are T cell receptor beta chains from one sample, sequenced in a study of identical twins. TCRdb re-called the 5' RACE reads through MiXCR, storing one row per CDR3 protein. Of over 200,000 distinct CDR3 sequences listed, over 5.5% are singletons. The same data also went into a second study, on T cells expressing NK-cell markers.

Material: CD8+ T cells sorted from blood. The source is a young woman in good health. CDR3s include the opening cysteine and the closing phenylalanine or tryptophan. The order of the fields is J gene, clone size, V gene, D gene, CDR3 protein, CDR3 DNA. A D gene is named only where the DNA matches it firmly. The size of a clone is reported for some rows only, either as once, few or many, or as a class for expanded clones.

TRBJ2-1 | few | TRBV20-1 | TRBD2 | CSARSSGTSGSPYNEQFF | TGCAGTGCTAGATCAAGCGGGACTAGCGGGAGTCCCTACAATGAGCAGTTCTTC
TRBJ2-1 | NA | TRBV20-1 | NA | CSARDSQGWDEQFF | TGCAGTGCTAGAGATAGCCAGGGGTGGGATGAGCAGTTCTTC
TRBJ2-7 | many | TRBV7-9 | NA | CASSLGLLEQYF | TGTGCCAGCAGCTTGGGGCTGCTCGAGCAGTACTTC
TRBJ2-5 | many | TRBV4-2 | TRBD1 | CASSQEFQDRGRETQYF | TGTGCCAGCAGCCAAGAGTTCCAGGACAGGGGGCGAGAGACCCAGTACTTC
TRBJ1-1 | NA | TRBV11-2 | NA | CASSLVTANTEAFF | TGTGCCAGCAGCTTAGTAACGGCGAACACTGAAGCTTTCTTT
TRBJ2-3 | many | TRBV5-6 | NA | CASSLPGRSTDTQYF | TGTGCCAGCAGCCTGCCGGGCAGGTCCACAGATACGCAGTATTTT
TRBJ1-1 | many | TRBV12-3/TRBV12-4 | NA | CASIRGQGEAFF | TGTGCCAGCATTCGTGGGCAGGGCGAAGCTTTCTTT
TRBJ1-1 | many | TRBV5-1 | NA | CASSLDWGAAEAFF | TGCGCCAGCAGCTTGGATTGGGGGGCCGCTGAAGCTTTCTTT
TRBJ2-1 | many | TRBV6-2/TRBV6-3 | NA | CASSYSRANEQFF | TGTGCCAGCAGTTACTCGAGAGCGAATGAGCAGTTCTTC
TRBJ1-2 | many | TRBV20-1 | NA | CSAGLGSGYTF | TGCAGTGCTGGCCTAGGGAGTGGCTACACCTTC
TRBJ2-7 | few | TRBV10-2 | NA | CASVNPPIYEQYF | TGCGCCAGCGTAAACCCACCCATTTACGAGCAGTACTTC
TRBJ2-7 | few | TRBV27 | NA | CASMYGPSSYEQYF | TGTGCCAGCATGTACGGACCAAGCTCCTACGAGCAGTACTTC
TRBJ1-1 | NA | TRBV6-2/TRBV6-3 | NA | CASSYSVLGNTEAFF | TGTGCCAGCAGTTACTCGGTACTGGGGAACACTGAAGCTTTCTTT
TRBJ1-1 | NA | TRBV20-1 | NA | CSGVLDTEAFF | TGCAGTGGCGTTTTGGACACTGAAGCTTTCTTT
TRBJ1-2 | NA | TRBV27 | TRBD1 | CASWGSPGGPRGYTF | TGTGCCAGCTGGGGTTCCCCAGGGGGGCCTCGGGGCTACACCTTC
TRBJ1-2 | once | TRBV5-1 | NA | CASSLEFRADYGYTF | TGCGCCAGCAGCTTGGAATTTAGGGCGGACTATGGCTACACCTTC
TRBJ2-1 | many | TRBV27 | NA | CASSPLYTGGVPNEQFF | TGTGCCAGCAGTCCCCTCTATACAGGGGGGGTCCCCAATGAGCAGTTCTTC
TRBJ2-3 | NA | TRBV6-2/TRBV6-3 | TRBD2 | CASSYPGLAGVGPTDTQYF | TGTGCCAGCAGTTACCCCGGACTAGCGGGAGTAGGCCCCACAGATACGCAGTATTTT
TRBJ2-7 | many | TRBV11-2 | NA | CASSLGTGYEQYF | TGTGCCAGCAGCTTGGGCACGGGGTACGAGCAGTACTTC
TRBJ1-1 | NA | TRBV4-1 | TRBD1 | CASSQVPTGVYTEAFF | TGCGCCAGCAGCCAAGTCCCGACAGGGGTTTACACTGAAGCTTTCTTT
TRBJ2-7 | NA | TRBV27 | TRBD2 | CASSLSGGSGRIYEQYF | TGTGCCAGCAGTTTGTCGGGTGGGAGCGGGAGGATCTACGAGCAGTACTTC
TRBJ1-6 | many | TRBV4-1 | NA | CASTKGNSPLHF | TGCGCCAGCACCAAGGGTAATTCACCCCTCCACTTT
TRBJ2-1 | few | TRBV28 | TRBD1 | CASSLQSNRDRGYDEQFF | TGTGCCAGCAGTCTCCAGTCAAACCGGGACAGGGGGTACGATGAGCAGTTCTTC
TRBJ2-1 | NA | TRBV7-2 | TRBD1 | CASSIPGTADEQFF | TGTGCCAGCAGCATACCCGGGACAGCCGATGAGCAGTTCTTC
TRBJ2-7 | NA | TRBV7-6 | TRBD2 | CASSSIAGGFYEQYF | TGTGCCAGCAGCTCCATAGCGGGAGGGTTCTACGAGCAGTACTTC